These T cell receptor beta chains were read from a single sample in a study of T cell responses to AZD1222 COVID-19 vaccine. Profiling relied on immunoSEQ multiplex PCR, and the TCRdb table lists in-frame clones only, not all of them. The table has about 75,000 clones, roughly 84% seen once; the top ten hold 18%. Specimen: peripheral blood, collected 28 days after the second AZD1222 dose. Receptor source: an adult who received the AZD1222 COVID-19 vaccine. Both conserved end residues are part of each CDR3. Each record gives: clone size, D gene, J gene, V gene, CDR3 protein, CDR3 DNA. The D gene is left open where the match is weak. Rows may omit the clone size; those that give it use once, few, many or a size class.

abundance: .; d_gene: TRBD1; j_gene: TRBJ1-2; v_gene: TRBV28; CDR3aa: CASRRSGGAWGYTF; CDR3nt: TGTGCCAGCAGACGTTCAGGGGGCGCCTGGGGCTACACCTTC
abundance: .; d_gene: TRBD1; j_gene: TRBJ2-7; v_gene: TRBV27; CDR3aa: CASRRDRLGDYEQYF; CDR3nt: TGTGCCAGCAGACGGGACAGATTGGGGGACTACGAGCAGTACTTC
abundance: .; d_gene: .; j_gene: TRBJ1-5; v_gene: TRBV19; CDR3aa: CASIRAGGGDSNQPQHF; CDR3nt: TGTGCCAGTATAAGGGCCGGAGGGGGAGATAGCAATCAGCCCCAGCATTTT
abundance: .; d_gene: .; j_gene: TRBJ1-2; v_gene: TRBV27; CDR3aa: CASREAGDYYGYTF; CDR3nt: TGTGCCAGCAGGGAGGCCGGGGATTACTATGGCTACACCTTC
abundance: few; d_gene: .; j_gene: TRBJ1-6; v_gene: TRBV2; CDR3aa: CAGAGPTNSPLHF; CDR3nt: TGTGCCGGAGCCGGGCCCACGAATTCACCCCTCCACTTT
abundance: .; d_gene: TRBD1; j_gene: TRBJ2-2; v_gene: TRBV7-3; CDR3aa: CASTLTGGGGELFF; CDR3nt: TGTGCCAGCACCTTAACAGGGGGAGGCGGGGAGCTGTTTTTT
abundance: .; d_gene: TRBD1; j_gene: TRBJ1-2; v_gene: TRBV4-1; CDR3aa: CASSQPPGQGYGYTF; CDR3nt: TGCGCCAGCAGCCAACCCCCGGGACAGGGCTATGGCTACACCTTC
abundance: few; d_gene: .; j_gene: TRBJ2-3; v_gene: TRBV5-1; CDR3aa: CASSLAGQRTDTQYF; CDR3nt: TGCGCCAGCAGCTTGGCCGGGCAACGCACAGATACGCAGTATTTT
abundance: .; d_gene: .; j_gene: TRBJ1-2; v_gene: TRBV19; CDR3aa: CASSINGNYGYTF; CDR3nt: TGTGCCAGTAGTATAAACGGGAACTATGGCTACACCTTC
abundance: .; d_gene: .; j_gene: TRBJ1-6; v_gene: TRBV5-6; CDR3aa: CATERWGDSPLHF; CDR3nt: TGTGCCACGGAACGGTGGGGGGATTCACCCCTCCACTTT
abundance: .; d_gene: TRBD2; j_gene: TRBJ2-1; v_gene: TRBV19; CDR3aa: CASTRGGPNEQFF; CDR3nt: TGTGCCAGTACCCGGGGGGGCCCCAATGAGCAGTTCTTC
abundance: .; d_gene: .; j_gene: TRBJ2-3; v_gene: TRBV30; CDR3aa: CAWKPPGGSDTQYF; CDR3nt: TGTGCCTGGAAACCACCGGGCGGGTCAGATACGCAGTATTTT
abundance: .; d_gene: .; j_gene: TRBJ2-1; v_gene: TRBV7-2; CDR3aa: CASSPGWGPTYNEQFF; CDR3nt: TGTGCCAGCAGCCCGGGATGGGGACCTACCTACAATGAGCAGTTCTTC
abundance: .; d_gene: .; j_gene: TRBJ1-4; v_gene: TRBV7-2; CDR3aa: CASSLGFMGEKLFF; CDR3nt: TGTGCCAGCAGCTTAGGTTTTATGGGGGAAAAACTGTTTTTT
abundance: .; d_gene: .; j_gene: TRBJ1-1; v_gene: TRBV5-1; CDR3aa: CASSLSSQEAGEAFF; CDR3nt: TGCGCCAGCAGCTTGAGTTCACAGGAAGCGGGGGAAGCTTTCTTT
abundance: once; d_gene: .; j_gene: TRBJ1-4; v_gene: TRBV4-3; CDR3aa: CASSQDLIGATNEKLFF; CDR3nt: TGCGCCAGCAGCCAAGATCTAATTGGGGCAACTAATGAAAAACTGTTTTTT
abundance: .; d_gene: TRBD1; j_gene: TRBJ1-1; v_gene: TRBV7-3; CDR3aa: CASSLTGTGGEAFF; CDR3nt: TGTGCCAGCAGCTTAACCGGGACAGGGGGAGAAGCTTTCTTT
abundance: .; d_gene: .; j_gene: TRBJ1-1; v_gene: TRBV6-2/TRBV6-3; CDR3aa: CASSYSQGIEAFF; CDR3nt: TGTGCCAGCAGTTACTCGCAAGGAATTGAAGCTTTCTTT
abundance: .; d_gene: .; j_gene: TRBJ1-2; v_gene: TRBV15; CDR3aa: CATSRDQTDYGYTF; CDR3nt: TGTGCCACCAGCAGAGATCAGACAGACTATGGCTACACCTTC
abundance: .; d_gene: .; j_gene: TRBJ2-3; v_gene: TRBV5-1; CDR3aa: CASSLAGAGDTQYF; CDR3nt: TGCGCCAGCAGCTTGGCAGGGGCCGGAGATACGCAGTATTTT
abundance: .; d_gene: .; j_gene: TRBJ1-5; v_gene: TRBV5-1; CDR3aa: CASSLAGVGNQPQHF; CDR3nt: TGCGCCAGCAGCTTGGCAGGGGTCGGCAATCAGCCCCAGCATTTT
abundance: few; d_gene: .; j_gene: TRBJ1-1; v_gene: TRBV5-4; CDR3aa: CASSLPENTEAFF; CDR3nt: TGTGCCAGCAGCTTGCCGGAGAACACTGAAGCTTTCTTT
abundance: .; d_gene: .; j_gene: TRBJ1-2; v_gene: TRBV30; CDR3aa: CAWSDDRQGGGYTF; CDR3nt: TGTGCCTGGAGTGACGACCGGCAGGGCGGTGGCTACACCTTC
abundance: .; d_gene: .; j_gene: TRBJ1-5; v_gene: TRBV6-5; CDR3aa: CASSYSLTGSNQPQHF; CDR3nt: TGTGCCAGCAGTTACTCCTTGACGGGTAGCAATCAGCCCCAGCATTTT
abundance: once; d_gene: .; j_gene: TRBJ1-1; v_gene: TRBV2; CDR3aa: CASSEFEDTEAFF; CDR3nt: TGTGCCAGCAGTGAATTCGAGGACACTGAAGCTTTCTTT
abundance: few; d_gene: TRBD1; j_gene: TRBJ1-2; v_gene: TRBV29-1; CDR3aa: CSLQGANGYTF; CDR3nt: TGCAGCCTACAGGGGGCTAATGGCTACACCTTC
abundance: .; d_gene: .; j_gene: TRBJ2-5; v_gene: TRBV18; CDR3aa: CASSPAAGSRTQYF; CDR3nt: TGTGCCAGCTCACCAGCGGCTGGGTCGCGGACCCAGTACTTC
abundance: .; d_gene: .; j_gene: TRBJ1-4; v_gene: TRBV4-1; CDR3aa: CASSQASGAREKLFF; CDR3nt: TGCGCCAGCAGCCAAGCTTCCGGGGCGCGTGAAAAACTGTTTTTT
abundance: once; d_gene: TRBD1; j_gene: TRBJ2-7; v_gene: TRBV7-3; CDR3aa: CASSLTTRDRGSYEQYF; CDR3nt: TGTGCCAGCAGCTTAACTACCCGGGACAGGGGTAGCTACGAGCAGTACTTC
abundance: .; d_gene: .; j_gene: TRBJ2-5; v_gene: TRBV30; CDR3aa: CAWSVGAQNSETQYF; CDR3nt: TGTGCCTGGAGTGTAGGGGCCCAAAACTCGGAGACCCAGTACTTC
abundance: .; d_gene: .; j_gene: TRBJ1-2; v_gene: TRBV6-5; CDR3aa: CASSYSMWGARGYTF; CDR3nt: TGTGCCAGCAGTTACTCCATGTGGGGGGCGCGTGGCTACACCTTC
abundance: .; d_gene: TRBD1; j_gene: TRBJ1-2; v_gene: TRBV28; CDR3aa: CASSSGTFTGDHGYTF; CDR3nt: TGTGCCAGCAGTTCCGGAACTTTTACAGGGGACCATGGCTACACCTTC
abundance: .; d_gene: TRBD1; j_gene: TRBJ1-1; v_gene: TRBV5-4; CDR3aa: CASSDRDRGLEAFF; CDR3nt: TGTGCCAGCAGCGACCGGGACAGGGGCCTTGAAGCTTTCTTT
abundance: .; d_gene: .; j_gene: TRBJ1-2; v_gene: TRBV4-1; CDR3aa: CASSQDIGGDGYTF; CDR3nt: TGCGCCAGCAGCCAAGATATTGGAGGAGATGGCTACACCTTC
abundance: .; d_gene: .; j_gene: TRBJ1-1; v_gene: TRBV6-5; CDR3aa: CASSQGNRNTEAFF; CDR3nt: TGTGCCAGCAGTCAGGGAAATCGGAACACTGAAGCTTTCTTT
abundance: .; d_gene: TRBD1; j_gene: TRBJ1-2; v_gene: TRBV18; CDR3aa: CASSPTGGVDGYTF; CDR3nt: TGTGCCAGCTCACCTACAGGGGGCGTTGATGGCTACACCTTC
abundance: medium-sized; d_gene: .; j_gene: TRBJ2-7; v_gene: TRBV20-1; CDR3aa: CSASSEEQYF; CDR3nt: TGCAGTGCTAGTTCCGAAGAGCAGTACTTC
abundance: .; d_gene: .; j_gene: TRBJ1-3; v_gene: TRBV5-1; CDR3aa: CASSPHPTADSGNTIYF; CDR3nt: TGCGCCAGCAGCCCTCACCCTACGGCCGACTCTGGAAACACCATATATTTT
abundance: .; d_gene: .; j_gene: TRBJ1-4; v_gene: TRBV25-1; CDR3aa: CASSDWDTRNEKLFF; CDR3nt: TGTGCCAGCAGTGATTGGGACACCAGAAATGAAAAACTGTTTTTT
abundance: once; d_gene: .; j_gene: TRBJ2-3; v_gene: TRBV19; CDR3aa: CASSIVGSGQYF; CDR3nt: TGTGCCAGTAGTATAGTGGGTAGCGGGCAGTATTTT
abundance: once; d_gene: TRBD2; j_gene: TRBJ2-3; v_gene: TRBV2; CDR3aa: CASSKGLAGLSDTQYF; CDR3nt: TGTGCCAGCAGCAAGGGTCTAGCGGGACTATCAGATACGCAGTATTTT
abundance: .; d_gene: .; j_gene: TRBJ1-1; v_gene: TRBV19; CDR3aa: CASSIHRVETEAFF; CDR3nt: TGTGCCAGTAGTATCCACAGGGTAGAGACTGAAGCTTTCTTT
abundance: .; d_gene: .; j_gene: TRBJ2-2; v_gene: TRBV25-1; CDR3aa: CASKRAGELFF; CDR3nt: TGTGCCAGCAAGAGGGCCGGGGAGCTGTTTTTT
abundance: .; d_gene: .; j_gene: TRBJ1-1; v_gene: TRBV6-1; CDR3aa: CASSLGGPTEAFF; CDR3nt: TGTGCCAGCAGTCTCGGGGGGCCTACTGAAGCTTTCTTT
abundance: .; d_gene: .; j_gene: TRBJ1-5; v_gene: TRBV5-6; CDR3aa: CASSLASNARDQPQHF; CDR3nt: TGTGCCAGCAGCTTAGCGAGTAACGCGAGGGATCAGCCCCAGCATTTT
abundance: .; d_gene: TRBD1; j_gene: TRBJ1-1; v_gene: TRBV18; CDR3aa: CASSTATGAWNTEAFF; CDR3nt: TGTGCCAGCTCAACGGCGACAGGGGCCTGGAACACTGAAGCTTTCTTT
abundance: .; d_gene: .; j_gene: TRBJ1-3; v_gene: TRBV18; CDR3aa: CASSPTFYGASGNTIYF; CDR3nt: TGTGCCAGCTCACCGACTTTTTACGGGGCCTCTGGAAACACCATATATTTT
abundance: .; d_gene: TRBD1; j_gene: TRBJ1-5; v_gene: TRBV2; CDR3aa: CASNRDSSNQPQHF; CDR3nt: TGTGCCAGCAATAGGGACAGTAGCAATCAGCCCCAGCATTTT
abundance: .; d_gene: TRBD2; j_gene: TRBJ2-3; v_gene: TRBV11-2; CDR3aa: CASSPRGGNGDTQYF; CDR3nt: TGTGCCAGCAGCCCGCGGGGGGGCAATGGTGATACGCAGTATTTT
abundance: once; d_gene: .; j_gene: TRBJ2-1; v_gene: TRBV12-5; CDR3aa: CASAGPNVNEQFF; CDR3nt: TGTGCTAGTGCGGGCCCAAACGTCAATGAGCAGTTCTTC
abundance: .; d_gene: .; j_gene: TRBJ1-1; v_gene: TRBV7-2; CDR3aa: CASSFSQLTEAFF; CDR3nt: TGTGCCAGCAGCTTTAGTCAGCTCACTGAAGCTTTCTTT
abundance: .; d_gene: .; j_gene: TRBJ1-6; v_gene: TRBV30; CDR3aa: CAWMGTGDYNSPLHF; CDR3nt: TGTGCCTGGATGGGGACGGGAGACTATAATTCACCCCTCCACTTT
abundance: .; d_gene: .; j_gene: TRBJ1-5; v_gene: TRBV10-1; CDR3aa: CASSEIGAEYSNQPQHF; CDR3nt: TGCGCCAGCAGTGAGATTGGGGCGGAATATAGCAATCAGCCCCAGCATTTT
abundance: .; d_gene: .; j_gene: TRBJ1-4; v_gene: TRBV19; CDR3aa: CASSETGATNEKLFF; CDR3nt: TGTGCCAGTTCTGAGACAGGTGCAACTAATGAAAAACTGTTTTTT